A single sample gave rise to the 20 T cell receptor beta chains below, sequenced in a study of STAT3 mutations in large granular lymphocyte leukemia. These TCRs are of unknown antigen specificity. Data came from immunoSEQ multiplex PCR; TCRdb stores just in-frame clones and leaves some out. The sample has 30,000 to 35,000 clones, roughly 80% seen once. Points from the study as a whole: Every T-LGLL patient had at least one immunodominant TCRbeta clonotype.

The sequenced sample was peripheral blood mononuclear cells. These receptors were obtained from a woman between 45 and 65 years old with T-cell large granular lymphocyte leukemia. Some clones in this sample may be carry-over from other donors' samples.

The rearrangement links TRBV27 to TRBJ2-3, with 9 positions matching TRBD2. V lost 3 bases to trimming and J lost 2 bases; unmatched junction nucleotides: 12. The CDR3 totals 18 residues. The germline CDR1 and CDR2 sequences are MNHEY and SMNVEV (reference sequence). The CDR3 coding sequence is TGTGCCAGCAGTTTTGGCGGGAGGGCTAATTATTACACAGATACGCAGTATTTT. This gives the protein CASSFGGRANYYTDTQYF.

DNA of the CDR3: TGTGCCAGCAGCCTTACAGGAGTTGAAGCTTTCTTT. Translated: CASSLTGVEAFF. The V gene is TRBV7-9, the J gene TRBJ1-1, with a possible D match to TRBD1 (5 bases). The CDR3 has 12 residues. Germline V gives CDR1 SEHNR, CDR2 FQNEAQ (reference sequence). Trimming left V 5 bases short and J 7 bases short, with 11 bases between.

J is TRBJ2-7 and V is TRBV4-1; TRBD2 matches at 11 bases. Per germline, CDR1 MGHRA and CDR2 YSYEKL. The CDR3 loop spans 15 amino acids. Trimming at V came to 1 base and at J to 7 bases, leaving 6 bases not matched to a gene. The CDR3 DNA sequence: TGCGCCAGCAGCCAAGGACTAGCGGGAATAGGAGAGCAGTACTTC. Translation: CASSQGLAGIGEQYF.

This rearrangement joins TRBV15 to TRBJ2-7; maybe TRBD2 (5 bases). The CDR3 runs to 13 residues. V lost 3 bases and J lost 2, with 8 bases in between. Germline CDR1 LNHNV, CDR2 YYDKDF (reference sequence). The CDR3, as DNA: TGTGCCACCAGCAGGATGGGAGCCTACGAGCAGTACTTC. It yields the protein CATSRMGAYEQYF.

The chain carries TRBV5-1 and TRBJ2-3, with 8 bases lining up with TRBD1. CDR1 and CDR2 (germline): SGHRS, YFSETQ. V lost 6 bases and J lost 0; bases outside the gene matches: 6. The CDR3 has 15 residues. CDR3 bases: TGCGCCAGCACCCCGACAGGGGCCAGCACAGATACGCAGTATTTT. Translated: CASTPTGASTDTQYF.

This clone was counted only a few times. The CDR3 DNA reads as TGTGCCAGCAGCTTAAATAGCGGTCGGCAGTACTTC. Amino acids: CASSLNSGRQYF. The V and J genes are TRBV7-9 and TRBJ2-7; D may be TRBD2 (6 bases). CDR3 length: 12 residues. Trimming stripped 2 bases from V and 9 bases from J, with 11 bases between. Germline V gene sequence: CDR1 SEHNR, CDR2 FQNEAQ (reference sequence).

The V gene is TRBV5-1, the J gene TRBJ2-5; 7 bases are shared with TRBD1. V trimming: 0 bases; J trimming: 2 bases; junction bases outside the gene matches: 4. Germline lookup yields CDR1 SGHRS and CDR2 YFSETQ. The CDR3 spans 15 residues. CDR3 protein: CASSLADRAQETQYF. DNA of the CDR3: TGCGCCAGCAGCTTGGCCGACAGGGCACAAGAGACCCAGTACTTC.

The chain employs TRBV18 and TRBJ2-3; weak D call: TRBD1 (5 bases). V gave up 2 bases and J gave up 4 bases, with 10 bases separating them. This CDR3 is 14 amino acids long. CDR1 is KGHSH and CDR2 is LQKENI in the germline V gene. CDR3 region: CASSPDREADTQYF. In nucleotides, the CDR3 is TGTGCCAGCTCACCAGACAGAGAGGCAGATACGCAGTATTTT.

This CDR3 is CAWSVLRRGDTQYF. The CDR3 DNA reads TGTGCCTGGAGTGTACTTCGTCGCGGGGATACGCAGTATTTT. The genes are TRBV30 and TRBJ2-3; weak D call: TRBD2 (5 bases). Per the germline V gene, CDR1 is GTSNPN and CDR2 is SVGIG (reference sequence). The CDR3 is 14 residues long. Trimming stripped 0 bases from V and 6 bases from J, with 13 bases between.

The chain joins TRBV5-1 to TRBJ1-5; D call uncertain. This CDR3 contains 13 residues. The germline V gene has CDR1 SGHRS and CDR2 YFSETQ. With 0 bases removed from V and 4 bases from J, the gap between germline ends came to 5 bases. CDR3 protein: CASSLDGNQPQHF. The CDR3 DNA reads TGCGCCAGCAGCTTGGATGGGAATCAGCCCCAGCATTTT.

The V gene is TRBV18, the J gene TRBJ2-7; D gene unclear. Trimming took off 2 bases at V and 0 bases at J, with 11 bases between the two ends. The CDR3 covers 15 residues. Germline V CDR1 and CDR2: KGHSH, LQKENI. The CDR3 sequence: CASSPLAQSSYEQYF. CDR3 DNA: TGTGCCAGCTCACCATTAGCACAGAGCTCCTACGAGCAGTACTTC.

The V gene is TRBV18, the J gene TRBJ2-5; TRBD1 is a possible D gene (6 bases). There are 16 residues in the CDR3. The V gene lost 0 bases and the J gene lost 2 bases, with 13 bases spanning the gap. Germline lookup yields CDR1 KGHSH and CDR2 LQKENI. The CDR3 DNA reads TGTGCCAGCTCACCACCTAGGGGGAGCGGACAAGAGACCCAGTACTTC. Translation gives CASSPPRGSGQETQYF.

This clone was recorded only once. The V and J genes are TRBV5-6 and TRBJ1-1; maybe TRBD1 (6 bases). The ends were cut back, 1 base at V and 1 base at J, with 8 bases in the middle. The CDR3 loop spans 14 amino acids. Per the germline V gene, CDR1 is SGHDT and CDR2 is YYEEEE. Here the CDR3 DNA reads TGTGCCAGCAGCTTGAGGGGGAAGAACACTGAAGCTTTCTTT. Its translation is CASSLRGKNTEAFF.

The gene calls are TRBV5-1 and TRBJ1-2; 7 bases are shared with TRBD1. CDR1 is SGHRS, CDR2 YFSETQ, per germline. This CDR3 has 14 residues. V trimming: 5 bases; J trimming: 8 bases; junction bases outside the gene matches: 12. The CDR3 loop is CASSVGDRDYGYTF. As DNA, the CDR3 is TGCGCCAGCAGTGTGGGTGACAGGGATTACGGCTACACCTTC. Full variable domain (outside the CDR3, taken from reference TRBV5-1 and TRBJ1-2): KAGVTQTPRYLIKTRGQQVTLSCSPISGHRSVSWYQQTPGQGLQFLFEYFSETQRNKGNFPGRFSGRQFSNSRSEMNVSTLELGDSALYLCASSVGDRDYGYTFGSGTRLTVV.

The V gene is TRBV5-4, the J gene TRBJ2-7, with TRBD2 matching over 8 bases. The germline CDR1 and CDR2 sequences are SGHNT and YYREEE (reference sequence). Germline trimming cut 4 bases from V and 4 bases from J; bases unmatched to any gene: 10. This CDR3 has 15 residues. The CDR3 spells CASSPGVAGRYEQYF. Here the CDR3 DNA reads TGTGCCAGCAGCCCCGGGGTAGCGGGAAGGTACGAGCAGTACTTC.

V and J are TRBV30 and TRBJ1-5, with D possibly TRBD1 on 5 matching bases. V lost 2 bases and J 7 bases, leaving 12 bases between the germline ends. Per germline, CDR1 GTSNPN and CDR2 SVGIG (reference sequence). The CDR3 is 13 amino acids. The CDR3 reads CAWSQGSGQPQHF. CDR3 DNA: TGTGCCTGGAGTCAGGGCTCGGGGCAGCCCCAGCATTTT.

The genes are TRBV30 and TRBJ2-3; 8 bases fit TRBD1. This CDR3 comprises 14 residues. V lost 2 bases to trimming and J lost 6 bases; unmatched junction nucleotides: 7. CDR1 GTSNPN and CDR2 SVGIG come from the germline V gene (reference sequence). The CDR3 DNA follows: TGTGCCTGGAGTCGACAGGGGATGGGGGATACGCAGTATTTT. Encoded protein: CAWSRQGMGDTQYF.

The rearrangement uses TRBV15 and TRBJ1-5; 7 nucleotides line up with TRBD1. Per germline, CDR1 LNHNV and CDR2 YYDKDF (reference sequence). Trimming removed 5 bases from V and 3 bases from J; junction bases left unmatched: 7. The CDR3 length is 15 residues. For the CDR3, the DNA is TGTGCCACCAGCGGGGGGACAGTTTTCAATCAGCCCCAGCATTTT. This codes for CATSGGTVFNQPQHF.

This chain links TRBV7-2 with TRBJ2-5; D tentatively fits TRBD1 or TRBD2 (5 bases each). V gave up 10 bases and J gave up 0 bases, with 9 bases separating them. In germline, CDR1 is SGHTA, CDR2 FQGNSA. The CDR3 runs 12 residues. CDR3 in amino acids: CAIGAYQETQYF. In nucleotides, the CDR3 is TGTGCCATCGGGGCGTACCAAGAGACCCAGTACTTC. Filled out from reference TRBV7-2 and TRBJ2-5, the complete variable domain reads GAGVSQSPSNKVTEKGKDVELRCDPISGHTALYWYRQSLGQGLEFLIYFQGNSAPDKSGLPSDRFSAERTGGSVSTLTIQRTQQEDSAVYLCAIGAYQETQYFGPGTRLLVL.

A few counts support this clone. The chain carries TRBV18 and TRBJ1-4, with 7 bases that match TRBD1. The J segment lost 3 bases and the V segment lost 5 bases, leaving 3 bases of the junction unmatched. This CDR3 is built from 14 residues. CDR1 KGHSH and CDR2 LQKENI come from the germline V gene. The CDR3 coding sequence is TGTGCCAGCTCAAGGGACAGATCTAATGAAAAACTGTTTTTT. Translated: CASSRDRSNEKLFF.